This T cell receptor (beta chain) was retrieved from a study of cytomegalovirus exposure and HLA in healthy donors. The study ran its PCR with 60 Vbeta and 13 Jbeta primers. Methods used by the authors: Unique TCR beta chains numbered around 80 million in a later analysis, with roughly 11 million shared. Assay used: immunoSEQ multiplex PCR; TCRdb lists only in-frame clones, some missing. The V and J calls and the clone size are those of that table, but D and trimming were determined from the DNA. The sample has 170,000 or so clones, around 77% seen once; the top ten hold 1%. Losses at the gene ends were 4 bases for V and 5 bases for J; bases not matched to a gene: 6. This CDR3 is 15 amino acids long. The germline CDR1 and CDR2 sequences are KGHSH and LQKENI. Overall study findings and caveats: Published work reported that the classifier diagnosed cytomegalovirus status with high specificity and sensitivity. A missense DCLRE1C variant was associated with V- and J-gene trimming of TCR beta chains in a later analysis, and an independent cohort replicated the association.

With regard to this clone: The antigen is undetermined.

The sequencing input was PBMCs. The source of this sequence is a woman aged 45 to 65 in good health and CMV-seropositive. V and J are TRBV18 and TRBJ2-7; 12 nucleotides match TRBD1. CDR3 coding DNA: TGTGCCAGCTCACAGGGGACAGGGGGCTTTGACGAGCAGTACTTC. Translation gives CASSQGTGGFDEQYF. The full variable domain, its missing parts supplied by reference TRBV18 and TRBJ2-7, is NAGVMQNPRHLVRRRGQEARLRCSPMKGHSHVYWYRQLPEEGLKFMVYLQKENIIDESGMPKERFSAEFPKEGPSILRIQQVVRGDSAAYFCASSQGTGGFDEQYFGPGTRLTVT.